This T cell receptor (beta chain) was obtained from a study of blood T cell repertoires in COVID-19. In the study overall: Samples taken during acute and convalescent COVID-19 were collected in the United States, Italy and Spain. T cells, B-cell-depleted T cells, or PBMCs provided the cDNA or gDNA that served as material.

As processed by the authors: Estimation of nucleated cell counts was performed using reference gene primer amplification. Measured with immunoSEQ multiplex PCR; TCRdb has only the in-frame clones, and not every one. V, J and clone size are taken as reported in that table, and D and trimming were inferred from the DNA itself. Here the sample spans around 42,000 clones, about 86% being singletons. This clone was observed a single time. One junction end does not reproduce the germline sequence, and a read error may be involved. This CDR3 contains 12 residues. Germline V CDR1 and CDR2: LGHNA, YNFKEQ. The J gene is TRBJ1-4, the V gene TRBV4-2; weak D call: TRBD1 (5 bases). The sample was peripheral blood. This TCR was recovered from a man in his sixties or seventies with acute or convalescent COVID-19. The CDR3 DNA follows: TGTGTCAGCAGGGCGGACGGGGGAAAACTGTTTTTT. Amino acid sequence: CVSRADGGKLFF.